A selection of T cell receptor beta chains follows, all from one sample in a study of cytomegalovirus exposure and HLA in healthy donors. Using immunoSEQ multiplex PCR, the repertoire was profiled, and TCRdb retains in-frame clones only, with some absent. This table has about 170,000 clones, roughly 80% appearing once. Sequencing used PBMCs. The source of these receptors is a boy younger than 10 in good health and CMV-seronegative. Both conserved end residues are part of each CDR3. Each record gives: clone size, V gene, D gene, J gene, CDR3 protein, CDR3 DNA. The D gene is left open where the match is weak. Size is stated for part of the rows, as once, few or many counts, or as a class when the clone is expanded.

once	TRBV9	TRBD2	TRBJ2-3	CASSVVGLAGGEGGDTQYF	TGTGCCAGCAGCGTAGTGGGACTAGCGGGAGGTGAAGGTGGAGATACGCAGTATTTT
-	TRBV25-1	TRBD1	TRBJ1-2	CASSATGQGVGYGYTF	TGTGCCAGCAGTGCAACGGGACAGGGAGTAGGGTATGGCTACACCTTC
-	TRBV30	TRBD1	TRBJ1-1	CAWSVRRGQNTEAFF	TGTGCCTGGAGTGTACGCAGGGGGCAGAACACTGAAGCTTTCTTT
-	TRBV5-1	TRBD2	TRBJ2-7	CASSLEGTSGYEQYF	TGCGCCAGCAGCTTGGAAGGGACTAGCGGCTACGAGCAGTACTTC
-	TRBV6-1	-	TRBJ2-7	CASREVFRDTKEEQYF	TGTGCCAGCAGGGAAGTCTTCCGGGACACCAAAGAAGAGCAGTACTTC
-	TRBV27	TRBD1	TRBJ2-7	CASRPDRGSPYEQYF	TGTGCCAGCAGACCCGACAGGGGATCGCCCTACGAGCAGTACTTC
-	TRBV6-1	TRBD1	TRBJ2-3	CASSVTQGTDTQYF	TGTGCCAGCAGTGTCACACAGGGGACAGATACGCAGTATTTT
-	TRBV7-6	-	TRBJ2-3	CASSRQNTVADTQYF	TGTGCCAGCAGCCGACAGAATACCGTCGCAGATACGCAGTATTTT
-	TRBV9	TRBD2	TRBJ2-7	CASNEGLAEEQYF	TGTGCCAGCAACGAGGGACTAGCTGAAGAGCAGTACTTC
-	TRBV7-2	-	TRBJ1-1	CASSVRHTGAFF	TGTGCCAGCTCCGTCAGGCACACTGGAGCTTTCTTT
-	TRBV4-1	-	TRBJ2-7	CASSHSGDLVNYEQYF	TGCGCCAGCAGCCACTCAGGGGATTTGGTAAACTACGAGCAGTACTTC
-	TRBV10-3	TRBD2	TRBJ2-6	CAIRGLAGFSGANVLTF	TGTGCCATCAGAGGGCTAGCGGGCTTCTCTGGGGCCAACGTCCTGACTTTC
-	TRBV28	TRBD2	TRBJ2-7	CASSLGLAGYEQYF	TGTGCCAGCAGTTTAGGACTAGCGGGTTACGAGCAGTACTTC
-	TRBV28	-	TRBJ1-4	CASSLDSGNEKLFF	TGTGCCAGCAGTTTGGACAGTGGTAATGAAAAACTGTTTTTT
few	TRBV10-2	-	TRBJ1-4	CASSQRSPTNEKLFF	TGCGCCAGCAGTCAACGAAGCCCAACTAATGAAAAACTGTTTTTT
-	TRBV11-1	-	TRBJ1-1	CASSLAGLNTEAFF	TGTGCCAGCAGCTTAGCGGGCCTAAACACTGAAGCTTTCTTT
-	TRBV7-6	-	TRBJ2-1	CASSLVTPGMDEQFF	TGTGCCAGCAGCTTAGTGACCCCGGGTATGGATGAGCAGTTCTTC
-	TRBV5-1	-	TRBJ1-4	CASSLDREGLSGEKLFF	TGCGCCAGCAGCTTGGATAGGGAGGGGCTTTCGGGGGAAAAACTGTTTTTT
-	TRBV7-9	-	TRBJ1-1	CASSLRGNTEAFF	TGTGCCAGCAGCTTAAGGGGGAACACTGAAGCTTTCTTT
-	TRBV19	-	TRBJ1-1	CASGQTMNTEAFF	TGTGCCAGTGGACAGACAATGAACACTGAAGCTTTCTTT
-	TRBV11-2	TRBD1	TRBJ2-7	CASSRTGTYEQYF	TGTGCCAGCAGCCGGACAGGAACCTACGAGCAGTACTTC
-	TRBV27	-	TRBJ2-3	CASSLLEDYTDTQYF	TGTGCCAGCAGTTTACTAGAGGACTACACAGATACGCAGTATTTT
few	TRBV2	-	TRBJ1-4	CASSDRKDEKLFF	TGTGCCAGCAGTGACAGGAAGGATGAAAAACTGTTTTTT
-	TRBV6-1	TRBD2	TRBJ2-7	CASSESSGRQLYEQYF	TGTGCCAGCAGTGAATCAAGCGGGAGGCAACTTTACGAGCAGTACTTC
-	TRBV28	TRBD1	TRBJ2-1	CASSPGTVPPYNEQFF	TGTGCCAGCAGTCCTGGGACAGTTCCTCCCTACAATGAGCAGTTCTTC
few	TRBV2	-	TRBJ2-7	CASSENPREQYF	TGTGCCAGCAGTGAAAATCCCCGCGAGCAGTACTTC
-	TRBV6-6	TRBD2	TRBJ2-7	CASSYPGRGRPYEQYF	TGTGCCAGCAGTTACCCCGGGAGGGGCAGGCCCTACGAGCAGTACTTC
-	TRBV2	TRBD1	TRBJ1-4	CASSHDRGQSNEKLFF	TGTGCCAGCAGTCATGACAGGGGGCAATCGAATGAAAAACTGTTTTTT
-	TRBV13	-	TRBJ1-2	CASSLEGFYGYTF	TGTGCCAGCAGCTTAGAGGGGTTCTATGGCTACACCTTC
-	TRBV7-9	-	TRBJ1-4	CASSLQRGVDEKLFF	TGTGCCAGCAGCCTACAGCGGGGGGTGGACGAAAAACTGTTTTTT
-	TRBV10-3	-	TRBJ1-1	CAISESRTELTEAFF	TGTGCCATCAGTGAGTCGAGAACAGAGCTCACTGAAGCTTTCTTT
-	TRBV5-4	TRBD1	TRBJ1-1	CASSIDRGNTEAFF	TGTGCCAGCAGCATCGACAGGGGGAACACTGAAGCTTTCTTT
-	TRBV7-9	TRBD1	TRBJ1-1	CASSPTGGRGDTEAFF	TGTGCCAGCAGCCCGACAGGGGGGCGGGGGGACACTGAAGCTTTCTTT
-	TRBV5-1	TRBD1	TRBJ2-7	CASSPGTVSYEQYF	TGCGCCAGCAGCCCCGGGACAGTCTCCTACGAGCAGTACTTC
-	TRBV18	TRBD2	TRBJ2-7	CASSPRLANSYEQYF	TGTGCCAGCTCACCTCGACTAGCGAACTCCTACGAGCAGTACTTC
-	TRBV5-6	-	TRBJ2-7	CASSLSVYEQYF	TGTGCCAGCAGCTTGTCCGTTTACGAGCAGTACTTC
once	TRBV4-1	-	TRBJ2-7	CASSQISGSGYEQYF	TGCGCCAGCAGCCAAATCTCCGGGAGTGGCTACGAGCAGTACTTC
-	TRBV27	TRBD2	TRBJ2-1	CASSSTTSGRDEQFF	TGTGCCAGCAGTTCAACGACTAGCGGGAGAGATGAGCAGTTCTTC
once	TRBV7-9	-	TRBJ2-1	CASSPISNEQFF	TGTGCCAGCAGCCCCATCAGCAATGAGCAGTTCTTC
-	TRBV25-1	-	TRBJ1-5	CASSDERTGVSQPQHF	TGTGCCAGCAGTGATGAAAGGACGGGGGTCAGTCAGCCCCAGCATTTT
-	TRBV15	-	TRBJ2-7	CATSRDEGLAERYEQYF	TGTGCCACCAGCAGAGATGAGGGGTTAGCGGAAAGATACGAGCAGTACTTC
-	TRBV6-6	-	TRBJ2-7	CASSSRSSYEQYF	TGTGCCAGCAGTAGCCGGAGCTCCTACGAGCAGTACTTC
-	TRBV5-6	TRBD2	TRBJ2-1	CASSLILAGGFPYNEQFF	TGTGCCAGCAGCTTGATATTAGCGGGAGGGTTTCCCTACAATGAGCAGTTCTTC
-	TRBV5-4	TRBD2	TRBJ2-7	CASSLYQGGYEQYF	TGTGCCAGCAGCTTGTATCAGGGAGGGTACGAGCAGTACTTC
-	TRBV29-1	TRBD1	TRBJ2-7	CSAQGAPSYEQYF	TGCAGCGCCCAGGGGGCCCCCTCCTACGAGCAGTACTTC
-	TRBV27	TRBD2	TRBJ2-7	CASSFSVAGEAYEQYF	TGTGCCAGCAGTTTTTCGGTAGCGGGGGAAGCCTACGAGCAGTACTTC
-	TRBV5-1	TRBD1	TRBJ1-1	CASSLGGGDTEAFF	TGCGCCAGCAGCTTAGGGGGCGGGGACACTGAAGCTTTCTTT
few	TRBV30	-	TRBJ1-4	CAWEGRGANEKLFF	TGTGCCTGGGAGGGCAGGGGAGCTAATGAAAAACTGTTTTTT
-	TRBV13	-	TRBJ1-1	CASSRIGDGRSGGAF	TGTGCCAGCAGCCGAATTGGGGACGGAAGATCCGGGGGGGCCTTT
-	TRBV5-1	-	TRBJ2-7	CASSFSGGSYEQYF	TGCGCCAGCAGCTTTTCAGGGGGGTCCTACGAGCAGTACTTC
-	TRBV5-8	-	TRBJ2-3	CASSLGRFTDTQYF	TGTGCCAGCAGCTTGGGTCGGTTCACAGATACGCAGTATTTT